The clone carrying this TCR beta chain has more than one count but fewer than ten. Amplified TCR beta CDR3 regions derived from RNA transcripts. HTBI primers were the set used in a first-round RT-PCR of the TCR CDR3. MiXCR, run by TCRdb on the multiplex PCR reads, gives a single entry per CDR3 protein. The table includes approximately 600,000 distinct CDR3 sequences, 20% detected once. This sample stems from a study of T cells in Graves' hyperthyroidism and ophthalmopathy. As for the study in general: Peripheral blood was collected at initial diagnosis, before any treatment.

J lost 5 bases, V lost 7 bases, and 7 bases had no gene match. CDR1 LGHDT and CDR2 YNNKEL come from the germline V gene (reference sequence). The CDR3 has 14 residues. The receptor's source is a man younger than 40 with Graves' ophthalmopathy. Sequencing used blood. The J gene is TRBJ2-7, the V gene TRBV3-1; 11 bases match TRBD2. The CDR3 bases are TGTGCCAGCACCCCTCTAGCGGGAGGAGACGAGCAGTACTTC. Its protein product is CASTPLAGGDEQYF.